The 20 T cell receptor beta chains reported below all come from one sample, sequenced in a study of blood T cells in healthy people across ages (dated by TCRdb to about 2015). Libraries were constructed by 5' RACE. The run used an Illumina HiSeq 2500. The second PCR ran for roughly 7 to 11 cycles and used a J-beta primer mix along with a sample-barcoded 5' primer. TCRdb trimmed public reads at Q25 via fastp, called clones via MiXCR and kept in-frame beta chains. Rows merge per CDR3 protein into single entries with the most common DNA and genes. For this sample there are 760,000 or so distinct CDR3 sequences; about 25% appear just once. The ten largest clones add up to 9% to 9.5% of the sample. The sample was also linked to a second study, of T cells of mothers and their children.

Sequencing used blood. These receptors originate from a boy aged 5-17 years in good health.

The J gene is TRBJ1-1, the V gene TRBV28, with D possibly TRBD1 on 5 matching bases. Germline CDR1 is MDHEN and CDR2 is SYDVKM. V shed 3 bases and J shed 4 bases, with 18 bases lying between them. CDR3 length: 16 amino acids. DNA of the CDR3: TGTGCCAGCAGTTTCATCATCAGGGAAAGGACCACTGAAGCTTTCTTT. It yields the protein CASSFIIRERTTEAFF.

This clonotype was counted only a few times. The chain uses TRBV11-2 and TRBJ2-7, with TRBD1 matching 10 bases. Germline CDR1 and CDR2: SGHAT and FQNNGV. The CDR3 has 15 residues. J was trimmed by 4 bases and V by 2 bases; bases with no gene match: 5. The CDR3 region has the DNA TGTGCCAGCAGCTTACTCGGGACAGGGGTTTACGAGCAGTACTTC. It is translated as CASSLLGTGVYEQYF.

This clonotype was seen a handful of times. The chain links TRBV20-1 to TRBJ2-1; 8 bases line up with TRBD2. V shed 2 bases, J shed 4 bases, and the junction held 7 bases outside the gene matches. This CDR3 contains 15 residues. Germline lookup yields CDR1 DFQATT and CDR2 SNEGSKA (reference sequence). The CDR3 region has the DNA TGCAGTGCTAGAAATGGCGGGGGGCCTTACAATGAGCAGTTCTTC. This gives the protein CSARNGGGPYNEQFF.

This clonotype has just a few counts. The chain uses TRBV5-6 and TRBJ2-5; the match to TRBD2 covers 7 bases. The CDR3 extends over 18 amino acids. Germline CDR1 SGHDT, CDR2 YYEEEE. V was pared by 4 bases and J by 2 bases, with 17 bases of the junction left unmatched. The CDR3 DNA is TGTGCCAGCAGCCTCCCGGATTTTTCGCCAGCGGGGCAAGAGACCCAGTACTTC. Protein: CASSLPDFSPAGQETQYF.

This clonotype was seen more than once but under ten times. The rearrangement links TRBV6-5 to TRBJ1-2; D might be TRBD1 (5 bases). The CDR3 is 10 amino acids. V was trimmed by 9 bases and J by 12 bases, leaving 14 bases between them. In germline, CDR1 is MNHEY, CDR2 SVGAGI. DNA for the CDR3: TGTGCCAGTACCCCAGGGTTGGACACCTTC. Amino acid sequence: CASTPGLDTF.

J is TRBJ1-6 and V is TRBV6-2 or TRBV6-3; D not certain. Germline CDR1 MNHEY, CDR2 SVGEGT. V shed 0 bases and J shed 14 bases, with 14 bases lying between them. The CDR3 extends over 14 amino acids. As DNA, the CDR3 is TGTGCCAGCAGTTACTCCGGCAGCCGGAAATCCCTCCACTTT. Its translation: CASSYSGSRKSLHF.

The chain carries TRBV7-9 and TRBJ2-3; TRBD2 aligns across 12 bases. V shed 5 bases and J 2 bases; nucleotides not matched to a gene: 8. Germline loops: CDR1 SEHNR, CDR2 FQNEAQ (reference sequence). The CDR3 covers 17 residues. DNA of the CDR3: TGTGCCAGCAGCGAACTAGCGGGGGGCCTCACCACAGATACGCAGTATTTT. This sequence encodes CASSELAGGLTTDTQYF.

The rearrangement links TRBV7-6 to TRBJ1-4; D not resolved. The CDR3 loop spans 15 amino acids. Germline loops: CDR1 SGHVS, CDR2 FNYEAQ. Trimming removed 5 bases at V and 8 bases at J, with 18 bases between. The CDR3, as DNA: TGTGCCAGCAGCCGGACGGAGGAACTTGGGGAAAAACTGTTTTTT. It encodes CASSRTEELGEKLFF.

In this sample, this clonotype turned up a few times. The J gene is TRBJ2-5, the V gene TRBV18; 7 positions agree with TRBD1. Matching the DNA end better, TRBJ2-7 makes the J call doubtful. CDR1 and CDR2 from the germline V gene are KGHSH and LQKENI. The CDR3 is 13 residues long. The CDR3 is CASSAGTEYEQYF. The CDR3, as DNA: TGTGCCAGCTCAGCCGGGACAGAATACGAGCAGTACTTC.

On this clonotype itself: Likely a read error: the CDR3 ends without its conserved phenylalanine or tryptophan. This chain links TRBV6-5 with TRBJ1-2; 9 bases align to TRBD1. The CDR3 consists of 14 residues. Germline CDR1 and CDR2: MNHEY and SVGAGI. After removal of 6 bases from V and 2 bases from J, the junction contained 4 bases not matched to a gene. CDR3 sequence reads: CASSLGTGNYGYTL. DNA of the CDR3: TGTGCCAGCAGCCTTGGGACAGGGAACTATGGCTACACCCTC.

This clonotype was observed a handful of times. The gene calls are TRBV5-1 and TRBJ2-5; 8 positions match TRBD2. Germline-derived CDR1 and CDR2 are SGHRS and YFSETQ. J was trimmed by 5 bases and V by 4 bases; bases with no gene match: 4. CDR3 length: 13 amino acids. The CDR3 reads CASSNSGSETQYF. For the CDR3, the DNA is TGCGCCAGCAGCAACAGCGGGAGCGAGACCCAGTACTTC.

The chain joins TRBV7-9 to TRBJ2-1; no firm D call. The J call may be in error: the DNA end matches TRBJ2-7 better. CDR1 is SEHNR and CDR2 is FQNEAQ in the germline V gene (reference sequence). The length of the CDR3 is 13 residues. The CDR3 DNA sequence: TGTGCCAGCAGCGTAGAGCCCTTCTACGAGCAGTACTTC. Amino acids: CASSVEPFYEQYF.

The chain is built from TRBV3-1 and TRBJ2-5, with 7 nucleotides matching TRBD2. TRBJ2-1 matches the DNA end more closely, so the J call is doubtful. The CDR3 sequence is 14 residues long. Germline V gene lookup returns CDR1 LGHDT and CDR2 YNNKEL (reference sequence). The CDR3 is CASSALREWNEQFF. The CDR3 DNA reads TGTGCCAGCAGCGCCCTGCGGGAGTGGAATGAGCAGTTCTTC.

The sample holds a few counts of this clonotype. The rearrangement uses TRBV28 and TRBJ2-5; D might be TRBD1 or TRBD2, each matching 5 bases. The end of the DNA aligns better with TRBJ2-1, so the J call may be wrong. CDR1 and CDR2 from the germline V gene are MDHEN and SYDVKM. The length of the CDR3 is 14 residues. The CDR3 nucleotides read TGTGCCAGCAGTCCCATGGGGGAGTTGCTTGAGCAGTTCTTC. It translates to CASSPMGELLEQFF.

Worth noting for this clonotype: The CDR3 ends on some other residue instead of the conserved phenylalanine or tryptophan, so this is likely a read error. The chain combines TRBV4-3 with TRBJ2-5; tentatively, D is TRBD2 (6 bases). The better agreement between TRBJ2-1 and the DNA end casts doubt on the J call. Looked up from germline, CDR1 is LGHNA and CDR2 is YSLEER. The CDR3 is 16 residues long. This CDR3 is CASSQELAPSYNEQFL. The CDR3 nucleotides are TGCGCCAGCAGCCAAGAGCTAGCGCCTTCCTACAATGAGCAGTTCCTC.

This clonotype has only a few counts. The chain couples TRBV24-1 to TRBJ1-2; TRBD1 matches 7 bases. This CDR3 is 15 amino acids long. The V segment lost 2 bases and the J segment 3 bases; nucleotides outside the gene matches: 5. Germline values: CDR1 KGHDR, CDR2 SFDVKD. CDR3 coding DNA: TGTGCCACCAGTGATTGGCGGGACAGTGACTATGGCTACACCTTC. The encoded protein is CATSDWRDSDYGYTF.

Regarding this clonotype: Possible read error: a much larger clone is one base away. The chain uses TRBV9 and TRBJ2-3; D is uncertain. The CDR3 spans 11 residues. The germline V and J ends were trimmed by 0 bases and 7 bases, with 3 bases remaining between them. Germline V gene data show CDR1 as SGDLS and CDR2 as YYNGEE. The DNA for the CDR3 is TGTGCCAGCAGCGTAGAGAATACGCAGTATTTT. This sequence encodes CASSVENTQYF. Full variable domain (remainder filled in from reference TRBV9 and TRBJ2-3): DSGVTQTPKHLITATGQRVTLRCSPRSGDLSVYWYQQSLDQGLQFLIQYYNGEERAKGNILERFSAQQFPDLHSELNLSSLELGDSALYFCASSVENTQYFGPGTRLTVL.

The chain employs TRBV7-9 and TRBJ2-5; D gene unclear. Gene TRBJ2-7 matches the end of the DNA better, so the J call may be wrong. The CDR3 covers 12 residues. Per the germline V gene, CDR1 is SEHNR and CDR2 is FQNEAQ (reference sequence). The CDR3 DNA follows: TGTGCCAGCAGCGCACGGCCTCACGAGCAGTACTTC. Its translation: CASSARPHEQYF.

The chain joins TRBV7-2 to TRBJ2-1, with D tentatively TRBD2 (5 bases). Germline V gene lookup returns CDR1 SGHTA and CDR2 FQGNSA. Trimming cost V 1 base and J 10 bases, with 14 bases left between them. The CDR3 contains 14 residues. This CDR3 reads CASSLVDSSMEQFF. In DNA form, the CDR3 reads TGTGCCAGCAGCTTAGTGGACTCTTCGATGGAGCAGTTCTTC.

In this sample, this clonotype turned up a few times. This chain joins TRBV5-6 and TRBJ2-3; D ambiguous. CDR1 and CDR2 (germline): SGHDT, YYEEEE. CDR3 length equals 15 residues. Between the trimmed V and J ends, which lost 0 bases and 0 bases, there was a span of 8 bases. DNA for the CDR3: TGTGCCAGCAGCTTGGAGGGCAGGAGCACAGATACGCAGTATTTT. Translation gives CASSLEGRSTDTQYF.